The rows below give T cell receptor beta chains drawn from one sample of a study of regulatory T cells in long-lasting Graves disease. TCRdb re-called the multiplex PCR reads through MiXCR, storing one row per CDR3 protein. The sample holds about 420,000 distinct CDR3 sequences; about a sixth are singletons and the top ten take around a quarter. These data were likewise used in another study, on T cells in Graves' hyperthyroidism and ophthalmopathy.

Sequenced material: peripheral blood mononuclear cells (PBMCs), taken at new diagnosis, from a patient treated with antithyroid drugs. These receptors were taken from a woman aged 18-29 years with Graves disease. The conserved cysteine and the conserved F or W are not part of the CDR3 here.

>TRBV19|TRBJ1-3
ASSIQGAFGNTIY
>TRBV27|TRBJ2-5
ASQSYSVAETQY
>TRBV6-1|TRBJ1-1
ASSEGYMNTEAF
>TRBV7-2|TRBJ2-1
ASSLLRIPPYNEQF
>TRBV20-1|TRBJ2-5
SARDASGKHQETQY
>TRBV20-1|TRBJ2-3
SARSMPSGSTDTQY
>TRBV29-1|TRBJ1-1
SVDGTVVGGYTEAY
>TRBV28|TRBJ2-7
ATILGGLAGGLGGEQY
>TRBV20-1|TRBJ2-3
SATTPLLAGGTDTQY
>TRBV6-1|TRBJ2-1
ASTSLNEQF
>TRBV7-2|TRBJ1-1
ASSQQFRSTEAF
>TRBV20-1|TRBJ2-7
SALQTATYEQY
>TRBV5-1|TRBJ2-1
ASSLIAGNYNEQF
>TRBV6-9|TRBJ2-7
AGSYLGQGAYEQY
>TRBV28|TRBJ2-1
ASSPLGVYNEQF
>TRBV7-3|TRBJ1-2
ASSQGTGGDYGYT
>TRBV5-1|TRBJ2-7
ASSLWSAAYEQY
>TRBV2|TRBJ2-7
ASSGSIYEQY
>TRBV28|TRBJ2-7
ASNLGYEQY
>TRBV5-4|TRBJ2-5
ASSSGTSEETQY
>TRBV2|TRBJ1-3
ASSRTDAISGNTIY